This TCR beta chain was found in a study of shared clonotypes between healthy human individuals. Looking at the study overall: CD4 naive cells filled three plates per donor, CD4 memory three, CD8 naive two and CD8 memory one. General study results and limits: Clonotype sharing levels among donors were expected to vary with sequencing depth. Memory subsets had estimated richness that was generally smaller than that of naive subsets.

Sequenced by immunoSEQ multiplex PCR; TCRdb stores in-frame clones only, minus some. The sample shows about 2.1 million clones, about 94% of them seen only once. It was CD45RO-negative cells, positively selected for CCR7, that made up naive CD8 cells, with terminally differentiated effector memory CD45RA+ cells excluded. The germline gives CDR1 LNHDA, CDR2 SQIVND (reference sequence). V was pared by 11 bases and J by 3 bases, with 13 bases of the junction left unmatched. This CDR3 is built from 15 residues. Points on this clone: Antigen: not known.

This chain links TRBV19 with TRBJ1-5; 7 bases agree with TRBD1. This clonotype was sampled from a young man in good health. Some clones in this sample may be carry-over from other donors' samples. The sample was naive CD8+ T cells from PBMCs. The CDR3 region is CAGATRQGDNQPQHF. The CDR3 bases are TGTGCCGGGGCCACCAGACAGGGCGACAATCAGCCCCAGCATTTT.